These 13 T cell receptor beta chains originate from one sample sequenced in a study of T cell responses to AZD1222 COVID-19 vaccine. Repertoires were generated with immunoSEQ multiplex PCR, while TCRdb's copy carries only in-frame clones and drops some. The sample includes about 140,000 clones, roughly nine tenths of them seen just once. Sequenced material: peripheral blood, taken on day 0 of AZD1222 vaccination. The receptors originated from an adult in good health.

The chain joins TRBV4-2 to TRBJ2-7; the match to TRBD1 covers 9 bases. Germline lookup yields CDR1 LGHNA and CDR2 YNFKEQ. The CDR3 is 14 amino acids. The V segment lost 1 base and the J segment 7 bases; nucleotides outside the gene matches: 5. CDR3 in amino acids: CASSQVVGQGEQYF. The CDR3 bases are TGTGCCAGCAGCCAAGTAGTGGGACAGGGAGAGCAGTACTTC.

This chain links TRBV18 with TRBJ1-1, with 10 bases identical to TRBD1. The CDR3 has 16 residues. The junction had 8 bases not matched to a gene; V was cut back by 4 bases and J by 3 bases. Germline V gene data show CDR1 as KGHSH and CDR2 as LQKENI. The CDR3 coding sequence is TGTGCCAGCTCACTGACACGAGGACAGGGGGACACTGAAGCTTTCTTT. This sequence encodes CASSLTRGQGDTEAFF.

The genes are TRBV7-9 and TRBJ2-1; D perhaps matches TRBD2 (6 bases). The CDR3 loop spans 16 amino acids. The ends were cut back, 4 bases at V and 2 bases at J, with 15 bases in the middle. The V gene's germline CDR1 is SEHNR and CDR2 FQNEAQ (reference sequence). CDR3 DNA: TGTGCCAGCAGCTCCAATAAAGGAGGGCCCTACAATGAGCAGTTCTTC. It specifies CASSSNKGGPYNEQFF.

V and J are TRBV10-3 and TRBJ1-5; a weak D match, TRBD1 (6 bases). The V gene's germline CDR1 is ENHRY and CDR2 SYGVKD. The CDR3 length is 13 residues. Between the trimmed V and J ends, which lost 7 bases and 7 bases, there was a span of 14 bases. The CDR3 DNA sequence: TGTGCCATCACCGAGGGGGTCACGCAGCCCCAGCATTTT. Translating gives CAITEGVTQPQHF.

The chain has TRBV5-1 and TRBJ1-1; perhaps TRBD1 as D (5 bases). Trimming removed 4 bases at V and 4 bases at J, with 23 bases between. CDR3 size: 17 residues. The germline V gene encodes CDR1 SGHRS and CDR2 YFSETQ. DNA of the CDR3: TGCGCCAGCAGCATAATCGTAGGGGTCGTAGCGAGCACTGAAGCTTTCTTT. Amino acids: CASSIIVGVVASTEAFF.

The rearrangement links TRBV5-8 to TRBJ1-1; D gene unclear. V shed 1 base and J shed 2 bases, with 12 bases lying between them. Germline assignment: CDR1 SGHTS and CDR2 YDEGEE. The CDR3 contains 15 residues. For the CDR3, the DNA is TGTGCCAGCAGCTTGAACCGGATGTTTAACACTGAAGCTTTCTTT. Translated: CASSLNRMFNTEAFF.

The chain uses TRBV28 and TRBJ2-1; D is ambiguous. Trimming took 3 bases from V and 6 from J, leaving 9 bases between them. Germline assignment: CDR1 MDHEN and CDR2 SYDVKM. The CDR3 runs to 13 residues. This CDR3 reads CASSLGSFNEQFF. The CDR3 nucleotides are TGTGCCAGCAGTTTGGGCTCTTTCAATGAGCAGTTCTTC.

This clone was detected once. The chain has TRBV30 and TRBJ1-1; the D is unclear. Germline loops: CDR1 GTSNPN, CDR2 SVGIG (reference sequence). V was shortened by 2 bases and J by 0 bases, with 7 bases between the two germline ends. The CDR3 contains 13 residues. CDR3 DNA: TGTGCCTGGAGTAGGGAACTGAACACTGAAGCTTTCTTT. Its translation is CAWSRELNTEAFF.

This clone was counted between two and nine times. V gene TRBV27 combines with J gene TRBJ2-1; 12 positions agree with TRBD2. The CDR3 contains 16 residues. The trim removed 4 bases at V and 3 bases at J, leaving 4 bases unmatched. CDR1 and CDR2 from the germline V gene are MNHEY and SMNVEV (reference sequence). CDR3 amino acids: CASSSTSGSVYNEQFF. The CDR3 region has the DNA TGTGCCAGCAGTTCGACTAGCGGGAGCGTCTACAATGAGCAGTTCTTC.

V usage is TRBV27 and J usage is TRBJ2-3, with 9 positions matching TRBD2. This CDR3 spans 16 amino acids. CDR1 is MNHEY, CDR2 SMNVEV, per germline (reference sequence). After removal of 3 bases from V and 2 bases from J, the junction contained 6 bases not matched to a gene. CDR3 sequence (DNA): TGTGCCAGCAGTTTCGGCGGGAGGGAATCCACAGATACGCAGTATTTT. Amino acids: CASSFGGRESTDTQYF.

The genes are TRBV6-5 and TRBJ1-1; D remains unclear. Germline-derived CDR1 and CDR2 are MNHEY and SVGAGI. The V and J ends lost 5 bases and 4 bases respectively, with 8 bases between them. The CDR3 contains 12 residues. CDR3 amino acids: CASSLGTTEAFF. CDR3 coding DNA: TGTGCCAGCAGTCTGGGAACCACTGAAGCTTTCTTT.

The chain employs TRBV7-3 and TRBJ2-1; D unresolved. The germline V and J ends were trimmed by 1 base and 3 bases, with 13 bases remaining between them. CDR1 is SGHTA and CDR2 is FQGTGA in the germline V gene. This CDR3 comprises 16 residues. CDR3 coding DNA: TGTGCCAGCAGCTTAATATCGGCTAATAACTACAATGAGCAGTTCTTC. This gives the protein CASSLISANNYNEQFF.

The rearrangement uses TRBV19 and TRBJ2-1; 8 nucleotides agree with TRBD2. The V gene's germline CDR1 is LNHDA and CDR2 SQIVND (reference sequence). The V gene end was trimmed by 8 bases and the J gene end by 1 base; junction bases not matched to a gene: 4. The CDR3 extends over 14 amino acids. The DNA for the CDR3 is TGTGCCAGTGGTCAGCGGGGGTCCTACAATGAGCAGTTCTTC. It is translated as CASGQRGSYNEQFF.